The 30 T cell receptor beta chains below all came from one sample that was sequenced in a study of T-cell reconstitution after alpha-beta-depleted transplantation in children. Molecular barcoding with unique molecular identifiers was used for the TCRbeta library. TCRdb analysed the PCR reads with MiXCR anew, one entry per CDR3 protein. This sample yields about 500,000 distinct CDR3 sequences, of which 32% are seen a single time; about 2.3% belongs to the top ten. The sequences come from PBMCs from the stem cell graft donor, collected from the stem cell graft. Every receptor here comes from a human donor who donated a stem cell graft to a child with aplastic anemia.

This clonotype has more than one count but fewer than ten. The chain joins TRBV5-1 to TRBJ2-3; a possible D gene is TRBD1 (6 bases). Germline CDR1 SGHRS, CDR2 YFSETQ. The CDR3 covers 16 residues. V gave up 4 bases and J gave up 2 bases, with 17 bases separating them. In DNA, the CDR3 is TGCGCCAGCAGCCCGGGACACGTCGGGGTCACAGATACGCAGTATTTT. Its protein product is CASSPGHVGVTDTQYF. Full variable domain (missing parts from reference TRBV5-1 and TRBJ2-3): KAGVTQTPRYLIKTRGQQVTLSCSPISGHRSVSWYQQTPGQGLQFLFEYFSETQRNKGNFPGRFSGRQFSNSRSEMNVSTLELGDSALYLCASSPGHVGVTDTQYFGPGTRLTVL.

The chain is built from TRBV7-9 and TRBJ2-7; D remains ambiguous. The CDR3 has 13 residues. The germline V gene encodes CDR1 SEHNR and CDR2 FQNEAQ (reference sequence). Deletions cut 1 base from V and 3 bases from J, with 7 bases between. The CDR3 DNA reads as TGTGCCAGCAGCTTAGGAAATGACTACGAGCAGTACTTC. Its protein is CASSLGNDYEQYF.

The chain uses TRBV15 and TRBJ1-1; possible D gene TRBD1, 6 bases. CDR1 is LNHNV, CDR2 YYDKDF, per germline (reference sequence). This CDR3 has 19 amino acids. The germline V and J ends were trimmed by 3 bases and 0 bases, with 23 bases remaining between them. CDR3 in DNA: TGTGCCACCAGCAGCGCGACTACAGGGAGCAGGGAGATGAACACTGAAGCTTTCTTT. This codes for CATSSATTGSREMNTEAFF.

The V gene is TRBV7-8, the J gene TRBJ2-1, with 12 bases lining up with TRBD2. The trim removed 3 bases at V and 1 base at J, leaving 7 bases unmatched. The CDR3 runs to 18 residues. Per the germline V gene, CDR1 is SGHVS and CDR2 is FQNEAQ. CDR3 sequence reads: CASSFGLAGGPSYNEQFF. The DNA for the CDR3 is TGTGCCAGCAGCTTTGGGCTAGCGGGAGGGCCTTCCTACAATGAGCAGTTCTTC. The whole variable domain, remainder taken from reference TRBV7-8 and TRBJ2-1, is GAGVSQSPRYKVAKRGQDVALRCDPISGHVSLFWYQQALGQGPEFLTYFQNEAQLDKSGLPSDRFFAERPEGSVSTLKIQRTQQEDSAVYLCASSFGLAGGPSYNEQFFGPGTRLTVL.

V is TRBV12-3 or TRBV12-4 and J is TRBJ2-7, with TRBD1 matching over 7 bases. Losses at the gene ends were 6 bases for V and 4 bases for J; bases not matched to a gene: 12. The CDR3 totals 15 residues. The CDR3 sequence is CASRRTGSWGYEQYF. CDR3 DNA sequence: TGTGCCAGCAGACGGACAGGTTCCTGGGGATACGAGCAGTACTTC.

This chain links TRBV12-3 or TRBV12-4 with TRBJ1-3, with D unresolved. V was pared by 5 bases and J by 8 bases, with 10 bases between. The CDR3 extends over 12 amino acids. The CDR3: CASSPQVYTIYF. For the CDR3, the DNA is TGTGCCAGCAGTCCTCAGGTATACACCATATATTTT.

This chain connects TRBV20-1 to TRBJ1-2, with 7 bases matching TRBD1. Trimming at V came to 4 bases and at J to 3 bases, leaving 5 bases not matched to a gene. The CDR3 consists of 13 residues. The germline gives CDR1 DFQATT, CDR2 SNEGSKA (reference sequence). The CDR3 sequence is CSATTGSDYGYTF. CDR3 sequence (DNA): TGCAGTGCTACGACAGGGTCCGACTATGGCTACACCTTC.

This clonotype showed up many times. This chain uses TRBV12-3 or TRBV12-4 with TRBJ2-6; D might be TRBD1 (5 bases). V lost 6 bases and J lost 4, with 13 bases in between. The CDR3 runs 15 residues. The CDR3 region is CASSDQGLGANVLTF. In DNA form, the CDR3 reads TGTGCCAGCAGCGATCAGGGATTGGGGGCCAACGTCCTGACTTTC.

This clonotype was seen more than once but under ten times. The chain combines TRBV7-9 with TRBJ1-2; 11 positions match TRBD1. CDR1 and CDR2 (germline): SEHNR, FQNEAQ (reference sequence). The length of the CDR3 is 17 residues. The J segment lost 8 bases and the V segment lost 4 bases, leaving 15 bases of the junction unmatched. The CDR3, as DNA: TGTGCCAGCAGCTCTACACAATGGGACAGGGGGATGTTGGGCTACACCTTC. Translating it yields CASSSTQWDRGMLGYTF.

The V and J genes are TRBV5-1 and TRBJ2-1, with TRBD1 matching 12 bases. The V gene end was trimmed by 3 bases and the J gene end by 12 bases; junction bases not matched to a gene: 13. The CDR3 runs to 16 residues. Germline assignment: CDR1 SGHRS and CDR2 YFSETQ. The CDR3 loop is CASSWTGTGGEWVQFF. CDR3 DNA: TGCGCCAGCAGCTGGACCGGGACAGGGGGCGAGTGGGTGCAGTTCTTC.

This chain joins TRBV28 and TRBJ2-1; TRBD1 agrees at 8 bases. This CDR3 spans 15 amino acids. CDR1 and CDR2 from the germline V gene are MDHEN and SYDVKM. Trimming at V came to 6 bases and at J to 6 bases, leaving 10 bases not matched to a gene. CDR3 loop: CASSPRQGWGNEQFF. CDR3 nucleotide sequence: TGTGCCAGCAGCCCAAGACAGGGGTGGGGCAATGAGCAGTTCTTC. Supplemented by reference TRBV28 and TRBJ2-1, the full variable domain reads DVKVTQSSRYLVKRTGEKVFLECVQDMDHENMFWYRQDPGLGLRLIYFSYDVKMKEKGDIPEGYSVSREKKERFSLILESASTNQTSMYLCASSPRQGWGNEQFFGPGTRLTVL.

This clonotype came up a few times. The J gene is TRBJ2-5, the V gene TRBV18, with no clear D. This CDR3 is 15 amino acids long. With 0 bases removed from V and 5 bases from J, the gap between germline ends came to 13 bases. Germline assignment: CDR1 KGHSH and CDR2 LQKENI. The CDR3: CASSPPIGEAETQYF. DNA for the CDR3: TGTGCCAGCTCACCACCAATTGGCGAGGCGGAGACCCAGTACTTC.

Points on this clonotype: A much larger clone is a single base away; this may be a read error. The J gene is TRBJ1-2, the V gene TRBV7-8; D is perhaps TRBD1 (5 bases). Trimming took 5 bases from V and 13 from J, leaving 20 bases between them. Germline CDR1 is SGHVS and CDR2 is FQNEAQ. CDR3 length equals 13 residues. DNA of the CDR3: TGTGCCAGCAGCCTCCAAGCCTCGGGGGGATCCACCTTC. Its translation: CASSLQASGGSTF.

In its sample, this clonotype was seen a few times. This chain connects TRBV7-2 to TRBJ1-1; D uncertain. V was cut by 5 bases and J by 4 bases, with 17 bases left in between. The CDR3 spans 15 residues. Germline CDR1 reads SGHTA; CDR2 reads FQGNSA. CDR3 residues: CASSVPGREGTEAFF. In DNA form, the CDR3 reads TGTGCCAGCAGCGTCCCAGGTCGGGAGGGCACTGAAGCTTTCTTT. Supplemented by reference TRBV7-2 and TRBJ1-1, the full variable domain reads GAGVSQSPSNKVTEKGKDVELRCDPISGHTALYWYRQSLGQGLEFLIYFQGNSAPDKSGLPSDRFSAERTGGSVSTLTIQRTQQEDSAVYLCASSVPGREGTEAFFGQGTRLTVV.

This clonotype has more than one count but fewer than ten. The genes are TRBV30 and TRBJ2-3; 11 bases map to TRBD2. Per germline, CDR1 GTSNPN and CDR2 SVGIG (reference sequence). The ends lost 3 bases at V and 0 bases at J; junction bases unmatched: 2. The CDR3 loop spans 15 amino acids. Here the CDR3 reads CAWSGTSGSTDTQYF. CDR3 bases: TGTGCCTGGAGCGGGACTAGCGGAAGCACAGATACGCAGTATTTT.

The chain employs TRBV6-2 or TRBV6-3 and TRBJ2-1; D gene unclear. The germline V gene encodes CDR1 MNHEY and CDR2 SVGEGT. V lost 2 bases, J lost 5 bases, and 10 bases lay in between. This CDR3 region has 14 residues. Here the CDR3 reads CASSYNLGNNEQFF. The CDR3 region has the DNA TGTGCCAGCAGTTACAATCTGGGCAACAATGAGCAGTTCTTC.

The genes are TRBV18 and TRBJ1-1; the match to TRBD1 covers 7 bases. The CDR3 is 13 amino acids. The trim removed 4 bases at V and 5 bases at J, leaving 4 bases unmatched. The V gene's germline CDR1 is KGHSH and CDR2 LQKENI. CDR3 sequence reads: CASSLPGQTEAFF. The CDR3 DNA reads as TGTGCCAGCTCACTCCCGGGACAGACTGAAGCTTTCTTT.

This clonotype was counted only a few times. The chain combines TRBV20-1 with TRBJ2-3; the D gene is possibly TRBD1 (6 bases). Germline loops: CDR1 DFQATT, CDR2 SNEGSKA (reference sequence). The CDR3 is made up of 15 amino acids. The germline V and J ends were trimmed by 7 bases and 2 bases, with 19 bases remaining between them. CDR3 coding DNA: TGCAGTGGACAGAAGGGGGAAACCTTCACAGATACGCAGTATTTT. Its translation: CSGQKGETFTDTQYF.

This clonotype has only a few counts. The chain is built from TRBV9 and TRBJ2-7; D possibly uses TRBD1 or TRBD2 (5 bases each). This CDR3 spans 14 amino acids. V was shortened by 0 bases and J by 2 bases, with 9 bases between the two germline ends. CDR1 is SGDLS, CDR2 YYNGEE, per germline. CDR3: CASSVDVGAYEQYF. As DNA, the CDR3 is TGTGCCAGCAGCGTAGATGTGGGGGCCTACGAGCAGTACTTC. Combining the CDR3 with reference TRBV9 and TRBJ2-7 gives the whole variable domain DSGVTQTPKHLITATGQRVTLRCSPRSGDLSVYWYQQSLDQGLQFLIQYYNGEERAKGNILERFSAQQFPDLHSELNLSSLELGDSALYFCASSVDVGAYEQYFGPGTRLTVT.

This clonotype was counted a few times. The rearrangement uses TRBV12-3 or TRBV12-4 and TRBJ1-1; D is unresolved. The CDR3 is 12 amino acids. V dropped 7 bases and J dropped 3 bases, with 9 bases sitting between them. The CDR3 sequence: CASKRDDTEAFF. The CDR3 DNA is TGTGCCAGCAAACGGGATGACACTGAAGCTTTCTTT.

The gene calls are TRBV18 and TRBJ1-5; 7 nucleotides match TRBD1. Germline V gene data show CDR1 as KGHSH and CDR2 as LQKENI. This CDR3 has 15 amino acids. The junction had 6 bases not matched to a gene; V was cut back by 1 base and J by 6 bases. CDR3 protein: CASSPQGGYGQPQHF. CDR3 DNA: TGTGCCAGCTCACCACAAGGGGGCTACGGTCAGCCCCAGCATTTT. Complete variable domain (other parts from reference TRBV18 and TRBJ1-5): NAGVMQNPRHLVRRRGQEARLRCSPMKGHSHVYWYRQLPEEGLKFMVYLQKENIIDESGMPKERFSAEFPKEGPSILRIQQVVRGDSAAYFCASSPQGGYGQPQHFGDGTRLSIL.

The chain joins TRBV10-2 to TRBJ2-5; D perhaps matches TRBD2 (5 bases). V shed 2 bases and J shed 2 bases, with 6 bases lying between them. The CDR3 is 13 amino acids. CDR1 and CDR2 (germline): WSHSY, SAAADI. The CDR3, as DNA: TGCGCCAGCAGTGAGCAGCGGCAAGAGACCCAGTACTTC. Protein product: CASSEQRQETQYF.

This chain links TRBV20-1 with TRBJ2-7, with 7 bases lining up with TRBD2. This CDR3 is built from 14 residues. Germline trimming cut 3 bases from V and 6 bases from J; bases unmatched to any gene: 11. Germline CDR1 and CDR2: DFQATT and SNEGSKA (reference sequence). The CDR3 here is CSARVEGRGTEQYF. CDR3 nucleotides: TGCAGTGCTAGGGTAGAGGGGAGGGGAACCGAGCAGTACTTC.

Points on this clonotype: An end of the junction does not agree with germline; a read error may underlie this. The V and J genes are TRBV29-1 and TRBJ1-1, with D possibly being TRBD1 (5 bases). The length of the CDR3 is 12 residues. The germline V gene has CDR1 SQVTM and CDR2 ANQGSEA. The CDR3 DNA follows: TGCAGCGCCTCGACAGTAAACATTGAAGCTTTCTTT. It encodes CSASTVNIEAFF. Full variable domain (remainder filled in from reference TRBV29-1 and TRBJ1-1): SAVISQKPSRDICQRGTSLTIQCQVDSQVTMMFWYRQQPGQSLTLIATANQGSEATYESGFVIDKFPISRPNLTFSTLTVSNMSPEDSSIYLCSASTVNIEAFFGQGTRLTVV.

J is TRBJ1-1 and V is TRBV19; 8 positions agree with TRBD1. This CDR3 is 15 amino acids long. V lost 7 bases and J lost 1; bases outside the gene matches: 8. CDR1 is LNHDA, CDR2 SQIVND, per germline (reference sequence). The CDR3 sequence: CASTTGGQENTEAFF. Written as DNA, the CDR3 is TGTGCCAGTACCACCGGGGGACAGGAGAACACTGAAGCTTTCTTT.

V gene TRBV7-2 combines with J gene TRBJ2-7; 9 bases map to TRBD1. Losses at the gene ends were 1 base for V and 0 bases for J; bases not matched to a gene: 10. There are 18 residues in the CDR3. Germline values: CDR1 SGHTA, CDR2 FQGNSA. The CDR3 DNA sequence: TGTGCCAGCAGCTTAGGGCCGGGACAGGGTCTTTCCTCCTACGAGCAGTACGTC. Its translation is CASSLGPGQGLSSYEQYV.

In its sample, this clonotype was seen a few times. The chain couples TRBV25-1 to TRBJ2-5, with D perhaps matching TRBD1 or TRBD2 (5 bases each). V gave up 8 bases and J gave up 5 bases, with 12 bases separating them. This CDR3 spans 12 amino acids. The germline V gene has CDR1 MGHDK and CDR2 SYGVNS. For the CDR3, the DNA is TGTGCCAGCGGAGACCGGGGCGAGACCCAGTACTTC. It yields the protein CASGDRGETQYF.

The chain has TRBV5-1 and TRBJ2-7; the D gene is possibly TRBD2 (5 bases). Trimming removed 1 base from V and 5 bases from J, with 13 bases in between. Germline values: CDR1 SGHRS, CDR2 YFSETQ. CDR3 length equals 14 residues. The chain's CDR3 is CASSLYAPGNEQYF. In DNA form, the CDR3 reads TGCGCCAGCAGCTTGTATGCGCCGGGGAACGAGCAGTACTTC.

The chain combines TRBV11-2 with TRBJ2-1; D is uncertain. Trimming stripped 0 bases from V and 1 base from J, with 4 bases between. CDR1 SGHAT and CDR2 FQNNGV come from the germline V gene. The length of the CDR3 is 14 residues. CDR3 amino acids: CASSLELSYNEQFF. The CDR3 DNA is TGTGCCAGCAGCTTAGAGTTGTCCTACAATGAGCAGTTCTTC.

This clonotype was seen a few times. The chain has TRBV29-1 and TRBJ2-5, with 14 positions matching TRBD2. Germline lookup yields CDR1 SQVTM and CDR2 ANQGSEA. Germline trimming cut 6 bases from V and 5 bases from J; bases unmatched to any gene: 8. CDR3 length: 15 amino acids. The DNA for the CDR3 is TGCAGCGTGGAGACTAGCGGGAGGGCCCTTGAGACCCAGTACTTC. Protein product: CSVETSGRALETQYF.